The subject of this entry is one T cell receptor beta chain. What it recognizes is unknown. The V end lost 3 bases, the J end lost 1 base, and 8 bases lay between the germline ends. This CDR3 has 14 amino acids. Germline CDR1 and CDR2: LGHNT and FRNRAP. This record belongs to a study of T cell clones after liver transplantation. About the research overall: Immunosuppression withdrawal was tried within 2 years after liver transplantation in this trial. Three of the eight recipients were HCV-positive; the rest had non-autoimmune, non-viral transplant indications.

Study-level results: A larger donor-reactive than third-party decline suggested partial antigen-specific deletion.

Using immunoSEQ multiplex PCR, the repertoire was profiled, and TCRdb retains in-frame clones only, with some absent. The table has about 85,000 clones, about 82% seen once; the top ten hold 0.45% to 0.55%. Specimen: CD4+ T cells from blood, collected 45 to 46 months after liver transplant. The chain joins TRBV12-5 to TRBJ2-3; tentative D call: TRBD1 (5 bases). The TCR sequence derives from a human patient who received a liver transplant. Some of the T cells might come from the graft donor. The CDR3 spells CASGFGQRTDTQYF. The CDR3 nucleotides are TGTGCTAGTGGTTTTGGACAACGCACAGATACGCAGTATTTT. Together with reference TRBV12-5 and TRBJ2-3, the CDR3 gives the full variable domain: DARVTQTPRHKVTEMGQEVTMRCQPILGHNTVFWYRQTMMQGLELLAYFRNRAPLDDSGMPKDRFSAEMPDATLATLKIQPSEPRDSAVYFCASGFGQRTDTQYFGPGTRLTVL.